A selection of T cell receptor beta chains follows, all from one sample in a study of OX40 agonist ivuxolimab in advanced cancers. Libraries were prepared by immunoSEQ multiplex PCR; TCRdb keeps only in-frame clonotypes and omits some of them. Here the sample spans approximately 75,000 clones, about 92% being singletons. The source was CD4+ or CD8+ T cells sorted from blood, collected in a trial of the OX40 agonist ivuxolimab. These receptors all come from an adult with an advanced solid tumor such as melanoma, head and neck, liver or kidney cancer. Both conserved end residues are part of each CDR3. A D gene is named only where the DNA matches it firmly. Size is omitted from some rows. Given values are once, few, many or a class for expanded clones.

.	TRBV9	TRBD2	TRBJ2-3	TGTGCCAGCAGCGCCACTAGCGGGGGGGCCGGGCTCACAGATACGCAGTATTTT	CASSATSGGAGLTDTQYF
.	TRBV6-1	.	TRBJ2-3	TGTGCCAGCGGAGGGGGCCCTCCCACAGATACGCAGTATTTT	CASGGGPPTDTQYF
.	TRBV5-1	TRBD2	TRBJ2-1	TGCGCCAGCAGCTTAACAGCGGGGAACAATGAGCAGTTCTTC	CASSLTAGNNEQFF
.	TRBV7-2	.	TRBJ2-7	TGTGCCAGCAGCTTAGTACAGGGCCTTTACGAGCAGTACTTC	CASSLVQGLYEQYF
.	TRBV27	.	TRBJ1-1	TGTGCCAGCAGTCCCGGGGCGACACCTAAAGCTTTCTTT	CASSPGATPKAFF
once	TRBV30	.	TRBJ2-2	TGTGCCTGGACCAAAGGCACCGGGGAGCTGTTTTTT	CAWTKGTGELFF
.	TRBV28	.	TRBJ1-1	TGTGCCAGCAGTTCAACACTGGAAGCTTTCTTT	CASSSTLEAFF
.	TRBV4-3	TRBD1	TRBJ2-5	TGCGCCAGCAGCCAAGAGGTGGTAGGGGGCGGGCAAGAGACCCAGTACTTC	CASSQEVVGGGQETQYF
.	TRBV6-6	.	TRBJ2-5	TGTGCCAGCAGTTACTCCCCCAGTCAAGAGACCCAGTACTTC	CASSYSPSQETQYF
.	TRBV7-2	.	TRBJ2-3	TGTGCCAGTAGACTCTCAGCCACAGATACGCAGTATTTT	CASRLSATDTQYF
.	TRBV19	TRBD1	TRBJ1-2	TGTGCCAGTAGTCCGTCCGGGACAGGGGAGTTTCATGGCTACACCTTC	CASSPSGTGEFHGYTF